The clone carrying this T cell receptor (beta chain) was detected ten times or more. The record originates from a study of tumor-infiltrating lymphocytes in primary liver carcinoma. Looking at the study overall: By surgical resection, the patients were treated for their primary liver carcinoma.

Extraction also yielded germline DNA, while blood RNA was obtained from unsorted whole blood. Between the trimmed V and J ends, which lost 0 bases and 3 bases, there was a span of 18 bases. Germline CDR1 is LGHNA and CDR2 is YSLEER. The CDR3 runs 17 residues. Total RNA (roughly 550 ng) served as template for TCR beta cDNA synthesis primed by a constant-region primer. Generation of the TCR beta libraries relied on three nested multiplex PCR rounds using slightly modified ARM-PCR. Amplification in the first two PCR rounds was performed using TRBV1-TRBV30 forward primers and a C-beta reverse primer for roughly 10 cycles each. TCRdb re-called the multiplex PCR reads with MiXCR, one entry per CDR3 protein. Of 300,000 to 350,000 distinct CDR3 sequences listed, 58% are singletons.

Sequencing was done on a sample of peripheral blood. The sequence derives from a woman aged 30 to 39 with primary liver carcinoma and hepatitis B virus infection. This chain uses TRBV4-3 with TRBJ2-7; tentative D call: TRBD1 (6 bases). DNA for the CDR3: TGCGCCAGCAGCCAAGATATCCCAGGGGTCCAATTCTACGAGCAGTACTTC. Translating it yields CASSQDIPGVQFYEQYF.